The TCR beta chain described here comes from a study of early T cells in non-severe SARS-CoV-2 infection. Points on this clonotype: This may be a read error, as it is one base from a much larger clone.

Individual cDNA molecules were tagged with unique molecular identifiers. TCRdb recomputed calls from the 5' RACE reads with MiXCR, one row per CDR3 protein. The data hold 25,000 to 30,000 distinct CDR3 sequences, with around 5.9% observed a single time. The CDR3 contains 13 residues. Germline V gives CDR1 LNHDA, CDR2 SQIVND (reference sequence). The clonotype originates from an adult who was a healthcare worker with PCR-confirmed SARS-CoV-2 infection or an uninfected control (not recorded which). Sample: whole blood. The V and J genes are TRBV19 and TRBJ1-1, with a tentative D call TRBD1 (5 bases). CDR3 sequence reads: CVSSPGIGTEAFF. CDR3 coding DNA: TGTGTCAGCTCACCAGGGATTGGCACTGAAGCTTTCTTT. Together with reference TRBV19 and TRBJ1-1, the CDR3 gives the full variable domain: DGGITQSPKYLFRKEGQNVTLSCEQNLNHDAMYWYRQDPGQGLRLIYYSQIVNDFQKGDIAEGYSVSREKKESFPLTVTSAQKNPTAFYLCVSSPGIGTEAFFGQGTRLTVV.